This T cell receptor beta chain is from a study of cytomegalovirus exposure and HLA in healthy donors. Study-level findings and limits: A missense variant in DCLRE1C was later tied to TCR beta V- and J-gene trimming.

The study ran its PCR with 60 Vbeta and 13 Jbeta primers. In the original analysis: As a later analysis found, there were tens of millions of unique TCR beta chains, of which roughly 11 million were shared. Sequencing used immunoSEQ multiplex PCR; TCRdb keeps in-frame clones, though not all of them. Clone size and V and J calls were adopted from that table, with D and trimming inferred from the DNA. The sample gives about 260,000 clones, around four fifths of which show up once; roughly 2% is in the top ten. With 2 bases removed from V and 4 bases from J, the gap between germline ends came to 8 bases. Germline V lookup: CDR1 SNHLY, CDR2 FYNNEI. The CDR3 is 13 amino acids. This clone was counted a single time. Antigen unknown.

The clonotype originates from a middle-aged woman in good health and CMV-seropositive. The V gene is TRBV2, the J gene TRBJ1-2; D gene unclear. The specimen sequenced was PBMCs. Here the CDR3 reads CASSEHGGYGYTF. CDR3 sequence (DNA): TGTGCCAGCAGTGAACACGGAGGCTATGGCTACACCTTC.